These 17 T cell receptor beta chains were sequenced from one sample in a study of glioma-infiltrating T cells after dendritic cell vaccination. Time point specified: after dendritic cell vaccination, including at tumor progression/relapse. Assay: immunoSEQ multiplex PCR; the TCRdb copy retains only in-frame clones and omits some. The sample consists of fewer than 75,000 clones, about 83% of them appearing once. The sequenced sample was blood, obtained after dendritic cell vaccination. These receptors came from a human donor with glioblastoma.

The chain recombines TRBV27 with TRBJ2-4, with 8 bases matching TRBD1. Germline V CDR1 and CDR2: MNHEY, SMNVEV (reference sequence). J was trimmed by 6 bases and V by 2 bases; bases with no gene match: 6. CDR3 size: 15 residues. Here the CDR3 reads CASSLRAGGINIQYF. Written as DNA, the CDR3 is TGTGCCAGCAGTTTACGTGCAGGGGGCATAAACATTCAGTACTTC.

The V and J genes are TRBV29-1 and TRBJ2-1; 12 nucleotides match TRBD2. V was pared by 2 bases and J by 8 bases, with 10 bases of the junction left unmatched. CDR1 SQVTM and CDR2 ANQGSEA come from the germline V gene. CDR3 size: 16 residues. CDR3 region: CSVENRLAGVSDEQFF. DNA of the CDR3: TGCAGCGTTGAAAACCGACTAGCGGGGGTATCCGATGAGCAGTTCTTC.

The V gene is TRBV19, the J gene TRBJ1-1; D is undetermined. Germline assignment: CDR1 LNHDA and CDR2 SQIVND (reference sequence). Between the trimmed V and J ends, which lost 7 bases and 2 bases, there was a span of 14 bases. CDR3 length equals 14 residues. The CDR3 DNA sequence: TGTGCCAGTAATTTACCCGGAGGCAACACTGAAGCTTTCTTT. Its protein is CASNLPGGNTEAFF. The full variable domain, its missing parts supplied by reference TRBV19 and TRBJ1-1, is DGGITQSPKYLFRKEGQNVTLSCEQNLNHDAMYWYRQDPGQGLRLIYYSQIVNDFQKGDIAEGYSVSREKKESFPLTVTSAQKNPTAFYLCASNLPGGNTEAFFGQGTRLTVV.

This clone occurred once. The chain is built from TRBV14 and TRBJ2-2; 11 nucleotides align to TRBD2. J gave up 4 bases and V 2 bases, and 6 bases lay outside the gene matches. CDR1 is SGHDN, CDR2 FVKESK, per germline. The CDR3 runs to 17 residues. In nucleotides, the CDR3 is TGTGCCAGCAGCCAACTAGCGGGGGGCGCGGGCACCGGGGAGCTGTTTTTT. Translation gives CASSQLAGGAGTGELFF.

This clone was observed once. This chain links TRBV28 with TRBJ2-5; TRBD1 agrees at 9 bases. From germline, CDR1 is MDHEN and CDR2 SYDVKM. The ends lost 5 bases at V and 4 bases at J; junction bases unmatched: 14. The CDR3 loop spans 17 amino acids. Here the CDR3 DNA reads TGTGCCAGCAGTCTAGGGACAGGGAAAGTTGGTTTAGAGACCCAGTACTTC. Translating it yields CASSLGTGKVGLETQYF.

The V and J genes are TRBV21-1 and TRBJ2-5; the D segment call TRBD2 is taken from the table without a DNA check. TRBV21-1 is noted as a pseudogene. The CDR3 covers 17 residues. CDR3 protein: CASSLRGLAGDQETQYF. The CDR3 DNA follows: TGTGCCAGCAGCTTAAGAGGACTAGCGGGGGACCAAGAGACCCAGTACTTC.

The J gene is TRBJ2-7, the V gene TRBV5-4, with D possibly matching TRBD1 (5 bases). This CDR3 comprises 15 residues. V dropped 4 bases and J dropped 3 bases, with 17 bases sitting between them. Germline-derived CDR1 and CDR2 are SGHNT and YYREEE (reference sequence). The CDR3 coding sequence is TGTGCCAGCAGCAACGGAGACAGTAATTTCTACGAGCAGTACTTC. Translating gives CASSNGDSNFYEQYF.

This chain links TRBV5-1 with TRBJ2-7, with 7 bases aligning to TRBD1. This CDR3 region has 14 residues. V was pared by 4 bases and J by 6 bases, with 10 bases of the junction left unmatched. Germline V CDR1 and CDR2: SGHRS, YFSETQ. The DNA of the CDR3 is TGCGCCAGCAGCGTCCGGGACAGCCTGCTCGAGCAGTACTTC. It translates to CASSVRDSLLEQYF. The entire variable domain, with the rest obtained from reference TRBV5-1 and TRBJ2-7, is as follows: KAGVTQTPRYLIKTRGQQVTLSCSPISGHRSVSWYQQTPGQGLQFLFEYFSETQRNKGNFPGRFSGRQFSNSRSEMNVSTLELGDSALYLCASSVRDSLLEQYFGPGTRLTVT.

V gene TRBV30 combines with J gene TRBJ2-1; TRBD2 matches at 12 bases. The J segment lost 3 bases and the V segment lost 4 bases, leaving 10 bases of the junction unmatched. Germline CDR1 and CDR2: GTSNPN and SVGIG (reference sequence). The CDR3 is 17 amino acids. CDR3 in DNA: TGTGCCTGGACCCCGCTAGCGGGGGGGCCGAGCTACAATGAGCAGTTCTTC. Translation gives CAWTPLAGGPSYNEQFF.

Concerning this clone itself: One junction end does not reproduce the germline sequence, and a read error may be involved. The chain links TRBV6-5 to TRBJ1-4; D not resolved. The CDR3 is made up of 13 amino acids. The V gene's germline CDR1 is MNHEY and CDR2 SVGAGI. CDR3 DNA: TGTGCCACCAGTATGTATCCTAATGAAAAACTGTTTTTT. It encodes CATSMYPNEKLFF.

This clone occurred once. The chain is built from TRBV10-1 and TRBJ2-7; D gene uncertain. The length of the CDR3 is 13 residues. The V end was cut by 10 bases, the J end by 0 bases, with 13 bases between. Germline loops: CDR1 WNHNN, CDR2 SYGVQD (reference sequence). CDR3 sequence (DNA): TGCGCCACAGGCTGGAACCGCTCCTACGAGCAGTACTTC. It translates to CATGWNRSYEQYF.

The genes are TRBV5-1 and TRBJ1-2; 8 nucleotides match TRBD1. Germline-derived CDR1 and CDR2 are SGHRS and YFSETQ. With V trimmed by 2 bases and J by 3 bases, 15 bases remained unmatched. The CDR3 contains 18 residues. The CDR3 loop reads CASSLASNHPGGDYGYTF. The CDR3 nucleotides are TGCGCCAGCAGCTTAGCGTCCAACCATCCAGGGGGCGACTATGGCTACACCTTC.

This chain joins TRBV25-1 and TRBJ2-7; 7 bases are shared with TRBD1. The germline CDR1 and CDR2 sequences are MGHDK and SYGVNS. The CDR3 is made up of 16 amino acids. J lost 2 bases, V lost 3 bases, and 10 bases had no gene match. CDR3 nucleotides: TGTGCCAGCAGTGATCCTCGACAGGGAACTGCCTACGAGCAGTACTTC. This translates into CASSDPRQGTAYEQYF.

J is TRBJ2-3 and V is TRBV29-1; D remains unclear. The V and J ends lost 3 bases and 2 bases respectively, with 6 bases between them. Germline V gene lookup returns CDR1 SQVTM and CDR2 ANQGSEA. The CDR3 is made up of 12 amino acids. The CDR3 nucleotides read TGCAGCGTTGAGCAGGTCACAGATACGCAGTATTTT. This encodes CSVEQVTDTQYF.

This chain uses TRBV14 with TRBJ1-2, with 7 bases identical to TRBD1. V shed 7 bases and J 7 bases; nucleotides not matched to a gene: 9. CDR3 length equals 13 residues. Per germline, CDR1 SGHDN and CDR2 FVKESK. CDR3 DNA: TGTGCCAGCACCAACGACAGGGCGGGTGGCTACACCTTC. Protein sequence: CASTNDRAGGYTF. The entire variable domain, with the rest obtained from reference TRBV14 and TRBJ1-2, is as follows: EAGVTQFPSHSVIEKGQTVTLRCDPISGHDNLYWYRRVMGKEIKFLLHFVKESKQDESGMPNNRFLAERTGGTYSTLKVQPAELEDSGVYFCASTNDRAGGYTFGSGTRLTVV.

The chain joins TRBV11-2 to TRBJ1-1; unclear D gene. Per germline, CDR1 SGHAT and CDR2 FQNNGV. CDR3 size: 16 residues. Trimming stripped 2 bases from V and 6 bases from J, with 19 bases between. In nucleotides, the CDR3 is TGTGCCAGCAGCTTAAGTCTAAGTCTGGGAGTGGCTGAAGCTTTCTTT. Residues: CASSLSLSLGVAEAFF.

V usage is TRBV15 and J usage is TRBJ2-3; 12 positions match TRBD2. Germline V gives CDR1 LNHNV, CDR2 YYDKDF (reference sequence). V trimming: 1 base; J trimming: 2 bases; junction bases outside the gene matches: 1. The CDR3 sequence is 16 residues long. The CDR3 region has the DNA TGTGCCACCAGCAGAGGACTAGCGGGGGACACAGATACGCAGTATTTT. Translating it yields CATSRGLAGDTDTQYF. Drawing the rest from reference TRBV15 and TRBJ2-3, the complete variable domain is DAMVIQNPRYQVTQFGKPVTLSCSQTLNHNVMYWYQQKSSQAPKLLFHYYDKDFNNEADTPDNFQSRRPNTSFCFLDIRSPGLGDTAMYLCATSRGLAGDTDTQYFGPGTRLTVL.